The 2 T cell receptor beta chains in this list originate from one sample, sequenced in a study of blood T cell repertoires in COVID-19. Produced via immunoSEQ multiplex PCR; TCRdb's table is partial and in-frame only. The sample includes tens of thousands of clones, just over 85% of them seen just once. The sequenced sample was peripheral blood. These TCRs come from a human donor in a cohort sampled during active COVID-19.

The chain links TRBV7-3 to TRBJ2-5, with unresolved D. CDR3 length: 13 residues. V was clipped by 2 bases and J by 1 base, with 5 bases between them. CDR1 and CDR2 (germline): SGHTA, FQGTGA. DNA of the CDR3: TGTGCCAGCAGCTTAGGCAGCCAAGAGACCCAGTACTTC. It codes for CASSLGSQETQYF.

This chain connects TRBV4-3 to TRBJ1-1; 7 bases fit TRBD1. Germline CDR1 is LGHNA and CDR2 is YSLEER. The CDR3 loop spans 15 amino acids. The trim removed 1 base at V and 1 base at J, leaving 3 bases unmatched. This CDR3 reads CASSQATGWNTEAFF. The DNA of the CDR3 is TGCGCCAGCAGCCAAGCGACAGGGTGGAACACTGAAGCTTTCTTT.